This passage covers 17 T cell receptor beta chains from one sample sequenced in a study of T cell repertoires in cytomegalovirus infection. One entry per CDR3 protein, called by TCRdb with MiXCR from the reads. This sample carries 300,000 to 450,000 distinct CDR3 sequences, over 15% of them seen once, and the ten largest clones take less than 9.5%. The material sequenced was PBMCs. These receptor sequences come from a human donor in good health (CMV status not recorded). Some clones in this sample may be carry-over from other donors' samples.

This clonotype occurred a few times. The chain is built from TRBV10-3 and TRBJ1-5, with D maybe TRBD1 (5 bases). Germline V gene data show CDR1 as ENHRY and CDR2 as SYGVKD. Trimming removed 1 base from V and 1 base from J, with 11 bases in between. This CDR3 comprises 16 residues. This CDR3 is CAISEFGGTSNQPQHF. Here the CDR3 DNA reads TGTGCCATCAGTGAGTTCGGGGGAACAAGCAATCAGCCCCAGCATTTT.

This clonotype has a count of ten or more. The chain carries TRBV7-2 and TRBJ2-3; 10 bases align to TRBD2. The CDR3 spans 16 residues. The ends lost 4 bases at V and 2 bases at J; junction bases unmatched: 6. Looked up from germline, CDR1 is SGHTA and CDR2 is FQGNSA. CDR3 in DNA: TGTGCCAGCAGCTACCTAGCGGGGGCCGTCACAGATACGCAGTATTTT. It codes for CASSYLAGAVTDTQYF.

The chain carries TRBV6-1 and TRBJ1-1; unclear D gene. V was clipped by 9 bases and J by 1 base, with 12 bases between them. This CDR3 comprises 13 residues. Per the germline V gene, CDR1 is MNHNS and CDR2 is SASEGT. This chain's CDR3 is CASMAERNTEAFF. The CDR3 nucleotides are TGTGCCAGTATGGCCGAACGGAACACTGAAGCTTTCTTT.

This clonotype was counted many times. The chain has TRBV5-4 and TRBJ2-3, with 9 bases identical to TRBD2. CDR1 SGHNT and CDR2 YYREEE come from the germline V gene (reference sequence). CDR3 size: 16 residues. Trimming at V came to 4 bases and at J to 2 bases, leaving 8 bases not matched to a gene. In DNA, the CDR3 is TGTGCCAGCAGCCTTCGGACTAGCGTTACCACAGATACGCAGTATTTT. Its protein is CASSLRTSVTTDTQYF.

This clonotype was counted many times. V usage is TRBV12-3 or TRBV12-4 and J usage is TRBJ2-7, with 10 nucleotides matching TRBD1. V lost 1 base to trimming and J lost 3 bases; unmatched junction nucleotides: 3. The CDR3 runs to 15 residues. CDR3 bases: TGTGCCAGCAGTTTAGGGGGACAGGGGTACTACGAGCAGTACTTC. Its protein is CASSLGGQGYYEQYF.

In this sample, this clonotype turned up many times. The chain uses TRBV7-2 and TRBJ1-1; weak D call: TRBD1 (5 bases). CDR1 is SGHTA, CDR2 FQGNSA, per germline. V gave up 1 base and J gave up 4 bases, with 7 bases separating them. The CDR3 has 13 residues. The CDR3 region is CASSLVGVTEAFF. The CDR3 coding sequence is TGTGCCAGCAGCTTAGTAGGGGTCACTGAAGCTTTCTTT.

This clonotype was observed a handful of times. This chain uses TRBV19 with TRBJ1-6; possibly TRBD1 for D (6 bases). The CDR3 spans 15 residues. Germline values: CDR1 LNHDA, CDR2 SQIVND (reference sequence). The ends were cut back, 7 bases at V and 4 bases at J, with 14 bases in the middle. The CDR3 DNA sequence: TGTGCCAGTACGGACAGAACTTCTTATAATTCACCCCTCCACTTT. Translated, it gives CASTDRTSYNSPLHF.

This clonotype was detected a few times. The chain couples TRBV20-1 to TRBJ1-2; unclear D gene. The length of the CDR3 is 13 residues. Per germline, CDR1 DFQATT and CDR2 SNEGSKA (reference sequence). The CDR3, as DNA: TGCAGCGACGAAACGGACGGCAACTATGGCTACACCTTC. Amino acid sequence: CSDETDGNYGYTF.

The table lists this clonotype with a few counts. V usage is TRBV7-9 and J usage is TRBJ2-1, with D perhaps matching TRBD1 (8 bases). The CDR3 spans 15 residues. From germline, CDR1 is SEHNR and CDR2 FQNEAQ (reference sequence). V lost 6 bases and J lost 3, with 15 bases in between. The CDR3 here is CASRRTGTIYNEQFF. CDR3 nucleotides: TGTGCCAGCAGGCGGACAGGGACTATCTACAATGAGCAGTTCTTC.

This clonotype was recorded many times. CDR3 coding DNA: TGTGCCAGTACCTTTTTTCCCGAAGTCCAGCCCCAGCATTTT. This translates into CASTFFPEVQPQHF. The rearrangement joins TRBV19 to TRBJ1-5; D is ambiguous. CDR3 length: 14 amino acids. V was trimmed by 7 bases and J by 7 bases, leaving 17 bases between them. Germline CDR1 reads LNHDA; CDR2 reads SQIVND (reference sequence).

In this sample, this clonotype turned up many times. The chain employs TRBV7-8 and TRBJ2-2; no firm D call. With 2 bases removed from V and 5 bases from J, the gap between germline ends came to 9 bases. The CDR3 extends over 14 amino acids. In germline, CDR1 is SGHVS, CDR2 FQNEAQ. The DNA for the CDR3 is TGTGCCAGCAGCTTAAACTTCTTGACCGGGGAGCTGTTTTTT. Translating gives CASSLNFLTGELFF. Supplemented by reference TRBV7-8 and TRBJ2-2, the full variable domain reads GAGVSQSPRYKVAKRGQDVALRCDPISGHVSLFWYQQALGQGPEFLTYFQNEAQLDKSGLPSDRFFAERPEGSVSTLKIQRTQQEDSAVYLCASSLNFLTGELFFGEGSRLTVL.

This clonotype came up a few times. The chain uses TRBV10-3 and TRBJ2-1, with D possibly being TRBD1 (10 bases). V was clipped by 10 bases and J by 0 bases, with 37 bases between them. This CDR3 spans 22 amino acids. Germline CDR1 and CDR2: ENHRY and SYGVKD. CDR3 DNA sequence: TGTGCCACCCACATCGGGACAGGGGCGGGAGGGAATACAAAGGGCTCCTACAATGAGCAGTTCTTC. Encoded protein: CATHIGTGAGGNTKGSYNEQFF.

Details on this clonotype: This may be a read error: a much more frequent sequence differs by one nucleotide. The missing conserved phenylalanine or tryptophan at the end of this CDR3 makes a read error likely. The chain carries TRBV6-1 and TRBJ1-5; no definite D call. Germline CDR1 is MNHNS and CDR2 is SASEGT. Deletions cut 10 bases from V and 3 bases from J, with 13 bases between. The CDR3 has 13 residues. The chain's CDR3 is CATGVDPNQPQHV. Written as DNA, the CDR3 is TGTGCCACCGGGGTGGATCCCAATCAGCCCCAGCATGTT.

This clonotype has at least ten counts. CDR3 loop: CASSLWAGGTDTQYF. The CDR3 DNA is TGTGCCAGCAGCTTATGGGCGGGGGGGACAGATACGCAGTATTTT. V and J are TRBV7-2 and TRBJ2-3, with TRBD2 matching over 9 bases. Looked up from germline, CDR1 is SGHTA and CDR2 is FQGNSA. The CDR3 loop spans 15 amino acids. V lost 2 bases to trimming and J lost 3 bases; unmatched junction nucleotides: 3.

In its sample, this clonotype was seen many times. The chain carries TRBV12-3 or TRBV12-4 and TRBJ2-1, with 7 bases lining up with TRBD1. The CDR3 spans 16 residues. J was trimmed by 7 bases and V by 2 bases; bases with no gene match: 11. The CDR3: CASSLTLGQEFNEQFF. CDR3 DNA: TGTGCCAGCAGTTTAACGCTAGGACAGGAATTTAATGAGCAGTTCTTC.

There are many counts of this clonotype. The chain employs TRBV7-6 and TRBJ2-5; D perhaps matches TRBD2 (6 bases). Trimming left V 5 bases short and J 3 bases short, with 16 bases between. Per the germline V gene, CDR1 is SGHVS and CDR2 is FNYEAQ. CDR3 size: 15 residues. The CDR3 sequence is CASSPGLLIEETQYF. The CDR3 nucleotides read TGTGCCAGCAGCCCGGGACTTCTAATCGAAGAGACCCAGTACTTC. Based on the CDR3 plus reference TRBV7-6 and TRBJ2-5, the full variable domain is GAGVSQSPRYKVTKRGQDVALRCDPISGHVSLYWYRQALGQGPEFLTYFNYEAQQDKSGLPNDRFSAERPEGSISTLTIQRTEQRDSAMYRCASSPGLLIEETQYFGPGTRLLVL.

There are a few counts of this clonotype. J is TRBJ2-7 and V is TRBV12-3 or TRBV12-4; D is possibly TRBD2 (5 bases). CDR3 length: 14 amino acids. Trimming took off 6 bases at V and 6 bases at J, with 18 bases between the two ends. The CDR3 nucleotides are TGTGCCAGCAGCAAAACCGCCAGAGGGCGCGAGCAGTACTTC. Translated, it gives CASSKTARGREQYF.